This TCR beta chain appears in the sequencing data of a study of cytomegalovirus exposure and HLA in healthy donors. 13 Jbeta primers and 60 Vbeta primers were used for the PCR. The table came from immunoSEQ multiplex PCR; TCRdb's copy has only in-frame clones and leaves some out. The table shows about 150,000 clones, with over 60% occurring only once. V was pared by 5 bases and J by 6 bases, with 6 bases of the junction left unmatched. Germline V gives CDR1 SEHNR, CDR2 FQNEAQ (reference sequence). This CDR3 comprises 15 residues. V gene TRBV7-9 combines with J gene TRBJ2-1; TRBD2 matches at 11 bases. The sample comprised PBMCs. This TCR was sampled from a man in his forties in good health and CMV-seropositive. CDR3 sequence: CASSAIAGGINEQFF. The CDR3 region has the DNA TGTGCCAGCAGCGCCATAGCGGGAGGGATCAATGAGCAGTTCTTC.